Shown below are 17 T cell receptor beta chains from a single sample sequenced in a study of T-cell reconstitution after alpha-beta-depleted transplantation in children (dated by TCRdb to about 2016). The method behind the library was PCR. For sequencing, an Illumina HiSeq 2500 was employed. TCR libraries were prepared with molecular barcoding, using unique molecular identifiers to normalize TCRbeta repertoire quantification. TCRdb's own reprocessing of the public reads used fastp at Q25 and MiXCR and kept productive beta chains. Rows are unified per CDR3 protein, each entry keeping the most common DNA and genes. The sample has fewer than 1 million distinct CDR3 sequences on record, approximately 15% of them singletons. The top ten clonotypes cover roughly 5% of the sample. The meaning of the sample's treatment or condition label: allogeneic hematopoietic cell transplantation with graft depleted of TCRalphabeta T cells and CD19 B cells.

This specimen was PBMCs, mostly from graft donor cells, taken 360 days after TCRalphabeta/CD19-depleted stem cell transplant. Every receptor here comes from a male patient younger than 18 who had a stem cell transplant for acute lymphoblastic leukemia, so the T cells may come from the graft donor.

The genes are TRBV6-5 and TRBJ1-1, with D maybe TRBD1 (6 bases). CDR1 is MNHEY and CDR2 is SVGAGI in the germline V gene. This CDR3 contains 16 residues. V was trimmed by 0 bases and J by 2 bases, leaving 13 bases between them. The CDR3 spells CASSYSSWGPNTEAFF. The CDR3 region has the DNA TGTGCCAGCAGTTACTCGAGTTGGGGGCCCAACACTGAAGCTTTCTTT.

V gene TRBV6-5 combines with J gene TRBJ1-6; TRBD1 matches 7 bases. The germline CDR1 and CDR2 sequences are MNHEY and SVGAGI. The CDR3 is 14 residues long. V trimming: 0 bases; J trimming: 7 bases; junction bases outside the gene matches: 0. The CDR3 loop reads CASSYSGQNSPLHF. CDR3 sequence (DNA): TGTGCCAGCAGTTACTCGGGACAGAATTCACCCCTCCACTTT.

This clonotype appeared many times. The V gene is TRBV12-3 or TRBV12-4, the J gene TRBJ2-1; tentative D call: TRBD2 (5 bases). The CDR3 contains 13 residues. V lost 5 bases to trimming and J lost 9 bases, with 14 bases between them. The CDR3 reads CASSPTLAGEQFF. CDR3 DNA: TGTGCCAGCAGTCCGACGCTAGCTGGTGAGCAGTTCTTC.

This rearrangement joins TRBV7-6 to TRBJ2-3; TRBD2 might be the D (6 bases). The CDR3 loop spans 16 amino acids. Germline values: CDR1 SGHVS, CDR2 FNYEAQ. Trimming took off 5 bases at V and 2 bases at J, with 17 bases between the two ends. The CDR3, as DNA: TGTGCCAGCAGCCCCGGGACTGACTATTCCACAGATACGCAGTATTTT. Translated: CASSPGTDYSTDTQYF. Together with reference TRBV7-6 and TRBJ2-3, the CDR3 gives the full variable domain: GAGVSQSPRYKVTKRGQDVALRCDPISGHVSLYWYRQALGQGPEFLTYFNYEAQQDKSGLPNDRFSAERPEGSISTLTIQRTEQRDSAMYRCASSPGTDYSTDTQYFGPGTRLTVL.

This clonotype was seen many times. The gene calls are TRBV7-6 and TRBJ1-5; D is ambiguous. Germline CDR1 SGHVS, CDR2 FNYEAQ. Trimming cost V 2 bases and J 5 bases, with 7 bases left between them. CDR3 length: 13 amino acids. The CDR3: CASSLTGDQPQHF. The DNA of the CDR3 is TGTGCCAGCAGCTTAACCGGGGATCAGCCCCAGCATTTT.

The sample holds many counts of this clonotype. The chain uses TRBV4-1 and TRBJ2-3; unclear D gene. The V gene lost 0 bases and the J gene lost 4 bases, with 8 bases spanning the gap. CDR1 and CDR2 (germline): MGHRA, YSYEKL. This CDR3 has 14 residues. The CDR3 spells CASSQDPRSDTQYF. Here the CDR3 DNA reads TGCGCCAGCAGCCAAGATCCCCGGTCAGATACGCAGTATTTT.

This clonotype was recorded at least ten times. The chain is built from TRBV7-2 and TRBJ2-1; TRBD2 aligns across 13 bases. V shed 5 bases, J shed 7 bases, and the junction held 8 bases outside the gene matches. The V gene's germline CDR1 is SGHTA and CDR2 FQGNSA. The CDR3 runs 16 residues. This CDR3 is CASSLRTSGRWNEQFF. CDR3 in DNA: TGTGCCAGCAGCCTGCGGACTAGCGGGAGATGGAATGAGCAGTTCTTC.

This clonotype has just a few counts. The chain combines TRBV7-9 with TRBJ1-2, with D unresolved. From germline, CDR1 is SEHNR and CDR2 FQNEAQ (reference sequence). The CDR3 runs to 10 residues. Trimming left V 4 bases short and J 6 bases short, with 3 bases between. The CDR3 region has the DNA TGTGCCAGCAGCTCGGATGGCTACACCTTC. Residues: CASSSDGYTF. The full variable domain, rest sourced from reference TRBV7-9 and TRBJ1-2, is DTGVSQNPRHKITKRGQNVTFRCDPISEHNRLYWYRQTLGQGPEFLTYFQNEAQLEKSRLLSDRFSAERPKGSFSTLEIQRTEQGDSAMYLCASSSDGYTFGSGTRLTVV.

This chain uses TRBV20-1 with TRBJ1-5; no clear D gene. Trimming took off 2 bases at V and 1 base at J, with 6 bases between the two ends. The CDR3 has 13 amino acids. CDR1 DFQATT and CDR2 SNEGSKA come from the germline V gene (reference sequence). CDR3 amino acids: CSARMGSNQPQHF. The CDR3 DNA is TGCAGTGCTAGAATGGGCAGCAATCAGCCCCAGCATTTT.

This chain joins TRBV20-1 and TRBJ2-7; 11 positions match TRBD2. Germline V gene sequence: CDR1 DFQATT, CDR2 SNEGSKA (reference sequence). This CDR3 is built from 15 residues. Trimming cost V 0 bases and J 3 bases; bases outside gene matches: 4. CDR3 coding DNA: TGCAGTGCTAGAGATCACCTAGCGGGAGGCTACGAGCAGTACTTC. It codes for CSARDHLAGGYEQYF.

The chain employs TRBV25-1 and TRBJ2-7, with 11 bases that match TRBD2. The CDR3 consists of 16 residues. Germline values: CDR1 MGHDK, CDR2 SYGVNS. J gave up 3 bases and V 8 bases, and 12 bases lay outside the gene matches. The CDR3 DNA reads as TGTGCCAGCCGAGTGCCTAGCGGGAGGCAAGGCTACGAGCAGTACTTC. This codes for CASRVPSGRQGYEQYF.

The chain carries TRBV5-1 and TRBJ2-1, with D possibly TRBD2 on 6 matching bases. CDR1 and CDR2 from the germline V gene are SGHRS and YFSETQ. This CDR3 has 16 residues. V dropped 2 bases and J dropped 0 bases, with 12 bases sitting between them. CDR3 in amino acids: CASSFLAFSSYNEQFF. CDR3 sequence (DNA): TGCGCCAGCAGCTTTCTAGCGTTTAGCTCCTACAATGAGCAGTTCTTC.

This clonotype was recorded at least ten times. The chain uses TRBV15 and TRBJ2-1; no definite D call. CDR1 LNHNV and CDR2 YYDKDF come from the germline V gene (reference sequence). Trimming stripped 8 bases from V and 0 bases from J, with 11 bases between. The CDR3 spans 14 residues. CDR3 sequence: CATQTGSSYNEQFF. CDR3 DNA sequence: TGTGCCACCCAGACCGGAAGCTCCTACAATGAGCAGTTCTTC.

This clonotype was recorded many times. This chain links TRBV15 with TRBJ1-5, with 7 bases matching TRBD1. CDR3 size: 14 residues. Germline CDR1 LNHNV, CDR2 YYDKDF (reference sequence). Germline trimming cut 5 bases from V and 7 bases from J; bases unmatched to any gene: 8. As DNA, the CDR3 is TGTGCCACCAGCGGAAGCCAGGGGGGACAGCCCCAGCATTTT. Protein sequence: CATSGSQGGQPQHF.

This clonotype was seen a few times. The J gene is TRBJ1-4, the V gene TRBV7-2; unclear D gene. Trimming removed 5 bases from V and 5 bases from J, with 15 bases in between. Germline loops: CDR1 SGHTA, CDR2 FQGNSA. There are 15 residues in the CDR3. The CDR3 loop reads CASSPRVGVNEKLFF. The CDR3 DNA follows: TGTGCCAGCAGCCCCCGGGTGGGAGTCAATGAAAAACTGTTTTTT.

This clonotype was detected many times. V usage is TRBV5-6 and J usage is TRBJ2-3; D remains ambiguous. CDR1 and CDR2 (germline): SGHDT, YYEEEE. With 0 bases removed from V and 7 bases from J, the gap between germline ends came to 15 bases. The CDR3 covers 15 residues. CDR3 DNA: TGTGCCAGCAGCTTGGTCAGGAGATCGGTTAATACGCAGTATTTT. Its translation is CASSLVRRSVNTQYF.

This clonotype was picked up a small number of times. The chain uses TRBV5-1 and TRBJ2-3, with 9 positions matching TRBD2. The CDR3 runs to 17 residues. The J segment lost 3 bases and the V segment lost 2 bases, leaving 10 bases of the junction unmatched. CDR1 is SGHRS and CDR2 is YFSETQ in the germline V gene. In nucleotides, the CDR3 is TGCGCCAGCAGCTTCTCGTTAGCGGGAGAGGTAACAGATACGCAGTATTTT. It translates to CASSFSLAGEVTDTQYF.